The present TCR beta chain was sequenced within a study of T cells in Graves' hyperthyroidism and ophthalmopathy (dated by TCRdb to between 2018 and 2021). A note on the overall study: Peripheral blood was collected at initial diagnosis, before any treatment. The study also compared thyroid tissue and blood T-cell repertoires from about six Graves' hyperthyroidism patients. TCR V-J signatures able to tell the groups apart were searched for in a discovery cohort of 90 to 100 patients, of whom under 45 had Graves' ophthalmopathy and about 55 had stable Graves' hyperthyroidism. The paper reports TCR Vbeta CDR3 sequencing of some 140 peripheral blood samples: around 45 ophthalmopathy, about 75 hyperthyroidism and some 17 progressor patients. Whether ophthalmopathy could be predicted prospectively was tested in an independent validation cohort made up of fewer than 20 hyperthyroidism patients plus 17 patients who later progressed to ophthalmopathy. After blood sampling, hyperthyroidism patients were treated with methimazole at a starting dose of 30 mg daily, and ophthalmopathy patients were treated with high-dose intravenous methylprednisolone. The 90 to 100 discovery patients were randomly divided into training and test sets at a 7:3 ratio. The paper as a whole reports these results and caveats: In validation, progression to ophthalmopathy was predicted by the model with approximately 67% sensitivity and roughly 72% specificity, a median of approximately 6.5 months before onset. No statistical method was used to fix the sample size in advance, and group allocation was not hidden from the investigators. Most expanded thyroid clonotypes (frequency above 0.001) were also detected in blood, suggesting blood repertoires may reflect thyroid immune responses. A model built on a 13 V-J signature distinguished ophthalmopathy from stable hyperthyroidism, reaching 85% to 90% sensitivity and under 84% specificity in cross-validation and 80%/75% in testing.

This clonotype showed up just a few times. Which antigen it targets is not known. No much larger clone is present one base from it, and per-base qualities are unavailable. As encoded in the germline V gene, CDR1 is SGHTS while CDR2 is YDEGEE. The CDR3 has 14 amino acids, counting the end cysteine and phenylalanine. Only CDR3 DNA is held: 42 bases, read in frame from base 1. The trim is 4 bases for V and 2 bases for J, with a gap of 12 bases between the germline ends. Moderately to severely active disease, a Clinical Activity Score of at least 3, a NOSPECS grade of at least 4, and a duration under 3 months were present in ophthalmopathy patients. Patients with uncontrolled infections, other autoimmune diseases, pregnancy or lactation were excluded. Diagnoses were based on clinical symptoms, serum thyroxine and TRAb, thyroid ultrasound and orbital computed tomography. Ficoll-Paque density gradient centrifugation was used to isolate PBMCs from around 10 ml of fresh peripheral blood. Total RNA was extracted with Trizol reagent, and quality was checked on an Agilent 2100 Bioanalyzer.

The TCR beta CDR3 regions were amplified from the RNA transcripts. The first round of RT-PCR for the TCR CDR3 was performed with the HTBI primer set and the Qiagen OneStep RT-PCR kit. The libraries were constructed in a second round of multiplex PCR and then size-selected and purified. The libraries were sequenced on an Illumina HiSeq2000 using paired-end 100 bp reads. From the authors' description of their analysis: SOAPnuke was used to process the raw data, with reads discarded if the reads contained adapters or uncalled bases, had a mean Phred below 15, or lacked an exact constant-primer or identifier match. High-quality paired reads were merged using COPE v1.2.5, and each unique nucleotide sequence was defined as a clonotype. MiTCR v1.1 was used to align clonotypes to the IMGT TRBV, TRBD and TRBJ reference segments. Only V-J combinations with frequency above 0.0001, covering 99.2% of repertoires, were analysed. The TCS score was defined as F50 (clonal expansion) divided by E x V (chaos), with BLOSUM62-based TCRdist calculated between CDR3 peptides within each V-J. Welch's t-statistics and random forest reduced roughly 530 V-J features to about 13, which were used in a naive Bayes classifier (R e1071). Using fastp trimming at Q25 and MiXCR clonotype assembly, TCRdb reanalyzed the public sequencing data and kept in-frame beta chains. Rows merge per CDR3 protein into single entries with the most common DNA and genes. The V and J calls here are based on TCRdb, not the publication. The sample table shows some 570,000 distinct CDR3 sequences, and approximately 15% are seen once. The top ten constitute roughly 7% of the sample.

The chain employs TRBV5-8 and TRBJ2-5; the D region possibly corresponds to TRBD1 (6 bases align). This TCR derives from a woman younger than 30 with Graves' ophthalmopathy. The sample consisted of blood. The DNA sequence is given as TGTGCCAGCAGCCCGGACAGTTCTCAAGAGACCCAGTACTTC. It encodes CASSPDSSQETQYF.